This T cell receptor (beta chain) is drawn from a study of T cells in Graves' hyperthyroidism and ophthalmopathy (dated by TCRdb to between 2017 and 2020). In terms of the full investigation: Peripheral blood was sampled at the time of initial diagnosis, prior to any treatment. To identify distinguishing TCR V-J signatures, a discovery cohort of 100 patients was used, comprising 43 with Graves' ophthalmopathy and some 57 with stable Graves' hyperthyroidism. Prospective prediction of ophthalmopathy was tested in an independent validation cohort of about 19 hyperthyroidism patients and 17 patients who later progressed to ophthalmopathy. The 90 to 100 discovery patients were randomly divided into training and test sets at a 7:3 ratio. In about 6 Graves' hyperthyroidism patients, the study also compared T-cell repertoires from thyroid tissue with T-cell repertoires from blood. After sampling, hyperthyroidism patients received methimazole starting at 30 mg daily, and ophthalmopathy patients received high-dose intravenous methylprednisolone. The paper describes TCR Vbeta CDR3 sequencing of about 140 peripheral blood samples, made up of 40 to 45 ophthalmopathy patients, approximately 73 hyperthyroidism patients and some 17 progressor patients.

Graves' hyperthyroidism was defined as stable when no progression to ophthalmopathy occurred over 18 months of follow-up. Hyperthyroidism patients were aged 18 to 65 years and newly diagnosed, with disease duration of less than 2 months. Any patient with an uncontrolled infection, another autoimmune disease, pregnancy or lactation was excluded. Diagnoses were established on the basis of clinical symptoms, serum thyroxine and TRAb, thyroid ultrasound, and orbital computed tomography. PBMCs were isolated from about 9.2 ml of fresh peripheral blood by Ficoll-Paque density gradient centrifugation. Total RNA was extracted using Trizol reagent, and RNA quality was assessed on an Agilent 2100 Bioanalyzer. Via the germline V gene, CDR1 is SGHAT and CDR2 FQNNGV. The CDR3 numbers 14 residues from cysteine through phenylalanine. The read is trimmed to its CDR3 DNA, 42 bases read in frame from base 1. Cut back by 4 bases and 3 bases, the V and J ends lie 10 bases apart.

The TCR beta CDR3 regions were amplified from RNA transcripts. The TCR CDR3 was subjected to a first round of RT-PCR using the HTBI primer set and the Qiagen OneStep RT-PCR kit. Libraries were constructed in a second round of multiplex PCR, after which size selection and purification were carried out. Sequencing of the libraries was done on an Illumina HiSeq2000 using paired-end 100 bp reads. Regarding the original processing steps: SOAPnuke was used to process the raw data, removing reads that contained adapters or uncalled bases, had a mean Phred below 15, or lacked an exact match to the constant primer or identifier. High-quality paired reads were merged using COPE v1.2.5, and each unique nucleotide sequence was defined as a clonotype. Clonotypes were aligned to IMGT TRBV, TRBD and TRBJ reference segments using MiTCR v1.1. The analysis was restricted to V-J combinations with a frequency above 0.0001, which together covered roughly 99% of the repertoires. The TCS score was defined as F50 (clonal expansion) divided by E x V (chaos), with BLOSUM62-based TCRdist calculated between CDR3 peptides within each V-J. Welch's t-statistics and random forest reduced 514 V-J features to 10 to 15, which were used in a naive Bayes classifier (R e1071). Thyroid-blood repertoire similarity was quantified with the Morisita-Horn index. In TCRdb, the public reads were trimmed at Q25 with fastp and aligned with MiXCR, with productive beta chains retained. Records with the same CDR3 protein are collapsed into one entry carrying the most frequent genes and DNA. TCRdb, rather than the study authors, made the V and J calls. The sample profile shows 95,000 to 110,000 distinct CDR3 sequences; around 50% of them were found once. Jointly, the top ten make up under 30% of the sample.

This clonotype showed up many times. This clone's antigen is unknown. Base qualities are not provided; no much larger clone lies one nucleotide away. Results and caveats for the whole study, not just this receptor: No statistical method was used to set the sample size in advance, and investigators knew the group allocation. Blood samples also contained most of the expanded thyroid clonotypes (frequency above 0.001), which suggests that blood repertoires may reflect thyroid immune responses. During validation, the model predicted progression to ophthalmopathy a median of about 6.5 months ahead of onset, with almost 71% sensitivity and under 85% specificity. A model built on a 13 V-J signature distinguished ophthalmopathy from stable hyperthyroidism, reaching about 88% sensitivity and about 81% specificity in cross-validation and 80%/75% in testing.

Input material: blood. The sequence links TRBV11-2 to TRBJ2-1; tentative D gene TRBD1, with 5 bases matching. This TCR derives from a man aged 35-49 years with Graves' hyperthyroidism. The nucleotide sequence is given as TGTGCCAGCAGCTCTTTTAGGGGCTACAATGAGCAGTTCTTC. It is translated as CASSSFRGYNEQFF.